The clone carrying this T cell receptor (beta chain) was seen ten or more times. This entry belongs to a study of blood T cells in healthy people across ages. Drawn from each donor were ten milliliters of peripheral blood. The authors ran a second PCR of about 7 to 11 cycles using a sample-barcoded 5' primer and a J-beta primer mix. Sequencing recovered at least 2.5 million CDR3-containing paired-end reads from each sample. Each CDR3 protein is one row after TCRdb ran MiXCR on the 5' RACE reads. The table has over 600,000 distinct CDR3 sequences, around two fifths seen once. Germline V gene sequence: CDR1 SQVTM, CDR2 ANQGSEA. The V gene end was trimmed by 4 bases and the J gene end by 7 bases; junction bases not matched to a gene: 3. The CDR3 runs to 12 residues.

The V gene is TRBV29-1, the J gene TRBJ1-2, with 10 nucleotides matching TRBD1. The sequencing sample was made of blood. The TCR sequence derives from a man aged 80 or over in good health. The CDR3 protein is CSVGDRGRGYTF. The DNA for the CDR3 is TGCAGCGTTGGGGACAGGGGACGTGGCTACACCTTC. Full variable domain (remainder filled in from reference TRBV29-1 and TRBJ1-2): SAVISQKPSRDICQRGTSLTIQCQVDSQVTMMFWYRQQPGQSLTLIATANQGSEATYESGFVIDKFPISRPNLTFSTLTVSNMSPEDSSIYLCSVGDRGRGYTFGSGTRLTVV.